These T cell receptor beta chains were read from a single sample in a study of radiation and T cells in renal cell carcinoma. Using immunoSEQ multiplex PCR, the repertoire was profiled, and TCRdb retains in-frame clones only, with some absent. The sample records 150,000 or so clones, around 89% being singletons. Sequenced here: blood, sampled from a patient whose treatment included radiotherapy and nephrectomy. These receptors were taken from a woman aged 70-85 years with renal cell carcinoma. The CDR3 runs from the conserved cysteine through the conserved F or W. The D gene is left open where the match is weak. Clone size is shown for a subset of rows, as once, few, many or a class of expanded clone.

TRBJ1-2 TRBV10-3 . . CAISESVGGGYGYTF TGTGCCATCAGTGAGTCAGTCGGGGGGGGCTATGGCTACACCTTC
TRBJ1-1 TRBV4-3 . . CASSQDLGVPEAFF TGCGCCAGCAGCCAGGACCTAGGGGTCCCTGAAGCTTTCTTT
TRBJ2-2 TRBV6-6 . . CASSLPPPRELFF TGTGCCAGCAGTCTACCCCCCCCCAGGGAGCTGTTTTTT
TRBJ2-3 TRBV7-9 . . CASSLGTGTDTQYF TGTGCCAGCAGCCTAGGGACCGGGACAGATACGCAGTATTTT
TRBJ2-2 TRBV28 . . CASSTSGRNTGELFF TGTGCCAGCAGTACCTCGGGACGGAACACCGGGGAGCTGTTTTTT
TRBJ2-7 TRBV12-1 . . CASSFEGTLNYEQYF TGTGCCAGCAGCTTTGAAGGGACACTAAACTACGAGCAGTACTTC
TRBJ1-1 TRBV19 once . CASRTRVNTEAFF TGTGCCAGTAGAACGCGGGTGAACACTGAAGCTTTCTTT
TRBJ1-1 TRBV30 . . CAWSGPGWRDTEAFF TGTGCCTGGAGTGGGCCGGGCTGGAGGGACACTGAAGCTTTCTTT
TRBJ1-2 TRBV6-1 . . CASSQSGSYTF TGTGCCAGCAGTCAGTCGGGGAGCTACACCTTC
TRBJ1-6 TRBV6-1 . . CASSQAGVENSPLHF TGTGCCAGCTCCCAGGCGGGGGTTGAAAATTCACCCCTCCACTTT
TRBJ1-1 TRBV4-1 . . CASSPWGPRAEAFF TGCGCCAGCAGCCCATGGGGACCGAGGGCTGAAGCTTTCTTT